This entry features one T cell receptor beta chain sequence. This sample also contains other DNA sequences that code for the same CDR3. This specimen belongs to a study of blood T cell repertoires in COVID-19. Study overall: Italy, Spain and the United States were the sources of the convalescent and acute COVID-19 samples. The cDNA or gDNA used as material had been derived from T cells, B-cell-depleted T cells, or PBMCs.

Per the germline V gene, CDR1 is SEHNR and CDR2 is FQNEAQ (reference sequence). The V and J ends lost 0 bases and 2 bases, in that order; junction bases with no gene match: 2. The CDR3 length is 16 residues. Original data processing: Amplification from reference gene primers served as the basis for estimated nucleated cell counts. Clones were read by immunoSEQ multiplex PCR, and TCRdb kept only the in-frame ones, dropping some. Clonal size and the V and J genes are those of that table, whereas D and trimming came from the DNA. The sample lists roughly 240,000 clones; about 90% were seen once. The chain recombines TRBV7-9 with TRBJ2-1; 9 bases are a match to TRBD2. The sequence was collected from a woman younger than 45 who had recovered from COVID-19. Sequencing was carried out using peripheral blood. This chain's CDR3 is CASSLALAGTYNEQFF. CDR3 nucleotide sequence: TGTGCCAGCAGCTTAGCGCTAGCGGGGACCTACAATGAGCAGTTCTTC.